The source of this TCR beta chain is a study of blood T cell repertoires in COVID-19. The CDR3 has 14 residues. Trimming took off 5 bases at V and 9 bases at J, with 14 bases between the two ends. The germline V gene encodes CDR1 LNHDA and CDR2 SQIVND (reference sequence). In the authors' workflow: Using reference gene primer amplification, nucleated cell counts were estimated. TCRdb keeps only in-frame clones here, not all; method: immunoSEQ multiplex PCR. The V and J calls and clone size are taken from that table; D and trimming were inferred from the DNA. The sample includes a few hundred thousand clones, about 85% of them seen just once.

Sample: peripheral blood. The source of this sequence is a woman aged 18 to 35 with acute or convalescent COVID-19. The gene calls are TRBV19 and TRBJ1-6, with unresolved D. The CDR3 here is CASSLANPSSPLHF. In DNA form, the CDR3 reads TGTGCCAGTAGTCTGGCAAATCCCTCTTCACCCCTCCACTTT.